This T cell receptor (beta chain) is from a study of CD8 T cells in Susac syndrome. Overall study findings and caveats: By the study's own acknowledgment, its TCR sequencing and HLA analysis included relatively few individuals.

CDR3 length: 13 residues. Looked up from germline, CDR1 is GTSNPN and CDR2 is SVGIG (reference sequence). Trimming took off 2 bases at V and 5 bases at J, with 7 bases between the two ends. Worth noting for this clonotype: Antigen specificity is unknown.

High-throughput TCR beta sequencing covered peripheral CD8+ and CD4+ T cells. The TEMRA cells underwent FACS enrichment, while the CD8+ and CD4+ T cells underwent negative isolation. Random hexamers were used to reverse transcribe the RNA input (about 0.5 to 1 ug). With immunoSEQ multiplex PCR, TCR beta CDR3 was amplified across 54 Vbeta and 13 Jbeta. TCRdb re-analysed the immunoSEQ multiplex PCR reads in MiXCR, keeping a single row per CDR3 protein. This table has about 300,000 distinct CDR3 sequences, about 92% appearing once. This chain links TRBV30 with TRBJ1-6; no clear D. This sequence originates from a human donor with multiple sclerosis. The sequenced sample was CD4+ T cells from PBMCs. The DNA of the CDR3 is TGTGCCTGGAGTTACCGGGATAATTCACCCCTCCACTTT. This encodes CAWSYRDNSPLHF.